This T cell receptor beta chain was documented in a study of shared clonotypes between healthy human individuals. Under the authors' procedure: As immunoSEQ supplied junction-only sequences (without quality scores), filtering differed. Sequencing was performed with immunoSEQ multiplex PCR; in TCRdb, only in-frame clones are kept and a portion is missing. D and trimming come from the DNA, and the V and J calls and clone size come from that table. The table shows under 600,000 clones, with about 96% occurring only once. The CDR3 spans 14 residues. In germline, CDR1 is SGHAT, CDR2 FQNNGV. V lost 5 bases and J lost 4, with 12 bases in between.

Sequencing was performed on naive CD4+ T cells sorted from blood. The subset here: CD45RA+ positively selected. The clonotype was recovered from a woman aged 30 to 39 in good health. This chain joins TRBV11-2 and TRBJ1-3; D remains ambiguous. CDR3 protein: CASSPDIQGNTIYF. The CDR3 bases are TGTGCCAGCAGCCCAGACATTCAAGGAAACACCATATATTTT. The full variable domain, with the rest looked up from reference TRBV11-2 and TRBJ1-3, is EAGVAQSPRYKIIEKRQSVAFWCNPISGHATLYWYQQILGQGPKLLIQFQNNGVVDDSQLPKDRFSAERLKGVDSTLKIQPAKLEDSAVYLCASSPDIQGNTIYFGEGSWLTVV.